This record concerns one TCR beta chain sequence. No antigen is known for it. These data belong to a study of T cell clonotyping in hematopoietic cell transplantation. On the study more broadly: Pretransplant recipient samples were taken after cytoreduction. Findings and limits, study-wide: Few recipient clonotypes overlapped donors; over 95% were de novo at given depth. Cells were unsorted, so CD4 and CD8 contributions were not separated.

Time point in this sample: recipient sample about 28 days before transplant, after cytoreduction. The CDR3 consists of 13 residues. Germline assignment: CDR1 SNHLY and CDR2 FYNNEI. Trimming removed 7 bases at V and 7 bases at J, with 17 bases between. TCRdb keeps only in-frame clones here, not all; method: immunoSEQ multiplex PCR. Among tens of thousands of clones listed, 86% were seen once. This chain uses TRBV2 with TRBJ2-7; possibly TRBD1 or TRBD2 for D (5 bases each). The sample was peripheral blood mononuclear cells, taken before stem cell transplant. This receptor was identified in a man aged 55-75 years with biphenotypic leukemia. Some clones in this sample may be carry-over from other donors' samples. CDR3 residues: CASKGLGVGEQYF. The CDR3 DNA follows: TGTGCCAGCAAAGGACTGGGGGTCGGGGAGCAGTACTTC. Based on the CDR3 plus reference TRBV2 and TRBJ2-7, the full variable domain is EPEVTQTPSHQVTQMGQEVILRCVPISNHLYFYWYRQILGQKVEFLVSFYNNEISEKSEIFDDQFSVERPDGSNFTLKIRSTKLEDSAMYFCASKGLGVGEQYFGPGTRLTVT.